This T cell receptor beta chain was found in a study of shared clonotypes between healthy human individuals. Study-wide findings and caveats: The authors sampled blood alone, and tissue repertoires likely differ. Clonotypes shared by all four sorted-subset donors had higher generation probabilities than non-shared clonotypes.

In the original analysis: Filtering differed for immunoSEQ, which gave only junction sequences without quality scores. Sequenced by immunoSEQ multiplex PCR; TCRdb stores in-frame clones only, minus some. The V and J calls and clone size are taken from that table; D and trimming were inferred from the DNA. The data show about 1.4 million clones, about 96% seen once. A word on this clone: The antigen is not known.

From germline, CDR1 is SGHTA and CDR2 FQGNSA. V lost 3 bases and J lost 0; bases outside the gene matches: 2. This CDR3 spans 16 amino acids. This chain connects TRBV7-2 to TRBJ2-4; 10 bases map to TRBD1. The specimen was naive CD4+ T cells sorted from blood. Subset defined: CD45RA+ positively selected. The source of this sequence is a man aged 25 to 40 in good health. The CDR3 nucleotides are TGTGCCAGCAGCTTGGACAGGGGGGTAGCCAAAAACATTCAGTACTTC. This encodes CASSLDRGVAKNIQYF.